This TCR beta chain derives from a study of OX40 agonist ivuxolimab in advanced cancers. Profiled with immunoSEQ multiplex PCR; TCRdb holds only in-frame clones, not every one. The table records roughly 35,000 clones, under 90% of them present only once. Germline lookup yields CDR1 SGHDT and CDR2 YYEEEE. V dropped 0 bases and J dropped 5 bases, with 11 bases sitting between them. The CDR3 sequence is 14 residues long. In the case of this clone: The antigen is undetermined.

Study conclusions and caveats: Partial responders receiving 0.1-3.0 mg/kg showed among the lowest clonal expansion.

The V and J genes are TRBV5-6 and TRBJ1-2; no clear D. Sequences were derived from CD4+ or CD8+ T cells sorted from blood, sampled in a trial of the OX40 agonist ivuxolimab. The receptor was derived from an adult with an advanced solid tumor such as melanoma, head and neck, liver or kidney cancer. Here the CDR3 reads CASSLAPDLYGYTF. The DNA for the CDR3 is TGTGCCAGCAGCTTGGCCCCGGACTTATATGGCTACACCTTC.